A single sample is the source of the 3 T cell receptor beta chains below, sequenced in a study of T cell repertoires in cytomegalovirus infection. MiXCR was run by TCRdb on the reads, yielding one entry per CDR3 protein. The sample lists about 830,000 distinct CDR3 sequences; about 31% were seen once. Antigens for these TCRs are unknown. The sequenced sample was cultured CD8+ T cells from PBMCs, obtained from culture after CMV antigen stimulation. These receptor sequences come from a human donor in good health (CMV status not recorded). Some clones in this sample may be carry-over from other donors' samples.

This clonotype came up many times. Here the CDR3 DNA reads TGTGCCAGCAGTGACGGGACAGTTTACAATGAGCAGTTCTTC. This translates into CASSDGTVYNEQFF. The chain is built from TRBV6-2 or TRBV6-3 and TRBJ2-1; TRBD1 aligns across 7 bases. V lost 5 bases, J lost 4 bases, and 5 bases stayed unmatched. This CDR3 region has 14 residues. Germline-derived CDR1 and CDR2 are MNHEY and SVGEGT.

There are a few counts of this clonotype. V and J are TRBV5-1 and TRBJ2-1; 12 bases are shared with TRBD2. Trimming removed 1 base from V and 5 bases from J; junction bases left unmatched: 4. Germline V gene data show CDR1 as SGHRS and CDR2 as YFSETQ. The CDR3 consists of 16 residues. The CDR3 loop is CASSLFLAGGDNEQFF. The CDR3 nucleotides are TGCGCCAGCAGCTTGTTCCTAGCGGGGGGGGACAATGAGCAGTTCTTC.

This chain joins TRBV19 and TRBJ1-6; D remains unclear. Deletions cut 5 bases from V and 0 bases from J, with 14 bases between. The germline V gene encodes CDR1 LNHDA and CDR2 SQIVND (reference sequence). There are 17 residues in the CDR3. The DNA for the CDR3 is TGTGCCAGTAGTCGACTCGTGATTAGCTCCTATAATTCACCCCTCCACTTT. Translated: CASSRLVISSYNSPLHF.